Following are 6 T cell receptor beta chains from one sample sequenced in a study of CD8 T cells in ankylosing spondylitis. TCRdb itself ran the 5' RACE reads through MiXCR, one entry per CDR3 protein. This sample has approximately 92,000 distinct CDR3 sequences; 8.8% occur once, and the top ten carry over 4.5%. What was sequenced was blood, either unsorted or a sorted T cell fraction (not recorded which). The receptor set was obtained from a male donor with ankylosing spondylitis or in good health (not recorded which).

This clonotype was recorded only once. The V call is TRBV20-1, the J call TRBJ2-7, with D possibly being TRBD1 or TRBD2 (5 bases each). The CDR3 runs to 15 residues. In germline, CDR1 is DFQATT, CDR2 SNEGSKA (reference sequence). Here the CDR3 reads CCSIIGTRAPYEQYF. The CDR3 coding sequence is TGCTGTTCCATAATAGGGACCAGAGCGCCTTACGAGCAGTACTTC.

The gene calls are TRBV15 and TRBJ2-5; the match to TRBD1 covers 10 bases. The CDR3 runs to 15 residues. CDR1 LNHNV and CDR2 YYDKDF come from the germline V gene (reference sequence). Trimming removed 5 bases from V and 5 bases from J; junction bases left unmatched: 8. The CDR3 reads CATSDGQGGLETQYF. DNA of the CDR3: TGTGCCACCAGCGACGGACAGGGGGGCCTCGAGACCCAGTACTTC.

A remark on this clonotype: Germline is not matched at one junction end, which may reflect a read error. The chain carries TRBV7-3 and TRBJ2-6; possibly TRBD1 for D (5 bases). This CDR3 contains 15 residues. The germline V gene encodes CDR1 SGHTA and CDR2 FQGTGA. Written as DNA, the CDR3 is TGTGCCAGCAGCTTACGTCGGTCTGGGGCCAACGTCCCGACTTTC. It translates to CASSLRRSGANVPTF.

This clonotype was recorded at least ten times. The chain carries TRBV19 and TRBJ2-3; D is possibly TRBD2 (5 bases). V dropped 1 base and J dropped 1 base, with 9 bases sitting between them. The CDR3 sequence is 15 residues long. Per germline, CDR1 LNHDA and CDR2 SQIVND (reference sequence). The CDR3 here is CASSIAGGGTDTQYF. In DNA, the CDR3 is TGTGCCAGTAGTATAGCTGGAGGAGGCACAGATACGCAGTATTTT.

In its sample, this clonotype was seen a few times. V and J are TRBV2 and TRBJ2-7; D is ambiguous. The CDR3 extends over 14 amino acids. V was shortened by 2 bases and J by 0 bases, with 8 bases between the two germline ends. CDR1 and CDR2 (germline): SNHLY, FYNNEI. The CDR3 region has the DNA TGTGCCAGCAGTGAACTACTGACCTCCTACGAGCAGTACTTC. This translates into CASSELLTSYEQYF.

This clonotype showed up many times. The chain couples TRBV20-1 to TRBJ2-1; 8 bases agree with TRBD2. This CDR3 is built from 12 residues. Germline assignment: CDR1 DFQATT and CDR2 SNEGSKA (reference sequence). J lost 10 bases, V lost 3 bases, and 5 bases had no gene match. The CDR3 DNA is TGCAGTGCTAGCGGGGGGGCCCGGGAGCAGTTCTTC. As protein: CSASGGAREQFF.